The rows below give T cell receptor beta chains drawn from one sample of a study of blood T cell repertoires in COVID-19. Produced via immunoSEQ multiplex PCR; TCRdb's table is partial and in-frame only. Among 140,000 to 150,000 clones listed, around three quarters were seen once. The sequenced material came from peripheral blood. These TCRs come from a man aged 45 to 65 with active or convalescent COVID-19. The CDR3 runs from the conserved cysteine through the conserved F or W. A D gene is named only where the DNA matches it firmly. The size field is filled for only some rows; it gives once, few, many or a size class.

cdr3_nt	cdr3_aa	d_call	v_call	clone_size	j_call
TGTGCCAGTAGTCCGCCACGCGGGGGGAGTAAGGAGCAGTTCTTC	CASSPPRGGSKEQFF	TRBD2	TRBV19	once	TRBJ2-1
TGCGCCAGCAGCTTGGTGGGGGGTAACCGGGAGACCCAGTACTTC	CASSLVGGNRETQYF	.	TRBV5-1	.	TRBJ2-5
TGTGCCAGCAGCTTCGTGGAGAGCACCGGGGAGCTGTTTTTT	CASSFVESTGELFF	.	TRBV5-4	.	TRBJ2-2
TGTGCCAGCAGCCCACGACAGGTGGCTTACAATGAGCAGTTCTTC	CASSPRQVAYNEQFF	.	TRBV14	few	TRBJ2-1
TGTGCCAGCAGTCAACCCGGGGTCACTGGAAACACCATATATTTT	CASSQPGVTGNTIYF	.	TRBV28	.	TRBJ1-3
TGTGCCAGCACCCTCAGAGCGGGGTTGGCCGGGGAGCTGTTTTTT	CASTLRAGLAGELFF	TRBD2	TRBV27	.	TRBJ2-2
TGTGCCAGCAGCCAACAGGCAACTAATGAAAAACTGTTTTTT	CASSQQATNEKLFF	.	TRBV11-2	.	TRBJ1-4
TGTGCCAGCTCTATTTTACCCCTCCACTTT	CASSILPLHF	.	TRBV6-7	.	TRBJ1-6
TGTGCCAGCAGTTTAGTCCAGGACAATCAGCCCCAGCATTTT	CASSLVQDNQPQHF	.	TRBV28	.	TRBJ1-5
TGTGCCAGCAGCTTGGACAGGGGGCAAGTCGATGAGCAGTTCTTC	CASSLDRGQVDEQFF	TRBD1	TRBV5-8	.	TRBJ2-1
TGTGCCACCAGTGACCGGGGGGGGACCGGGGAGCTGTTTTTT	CATSDRGGTGELFF	TRBD2	TRBV24-1	few	TRBJ2-2
TGTGCCACCAGTGATTCTATTTCAGGGATAGGGCAGTACTTC	CATSDSISGIGQYF	.	TRBV24-1	.	TRBJ2-7
TGTGCCAGCAGTTACTCGCGGGAGAGTTACTACACCTTC	CASSYSRESYYTF	.	TRBV6-5	.	TRBJ1-2
TGCAGCGTTGAAGGAGGCGGAAGCACAGATACGCAGTATTTT	CSVEGGGSTDTQYF	.	TRBV29-1	.	TRBJ2-3
TGTGCCAGCAGTTTCCAAGTGGCGGGAGTTGAAGATACGCAGTATTTT	CASSFQVAGVEDTQYF	TRBD2	TRBV27	few	TRBJ2-3
TGTGCCATGCAGGACAGGAACACCGGGGAGCTGTTTTTT	CAMQDRNTGELFF	.	TRBV3-1/TRBV3-2	.	TRBJ2-2
TGTGCCAGCAGACCGGGACTGACCTCCTACGAGCAGTACTTC	CASRPGLTSYEQYF	.	TRBV27	.	TRBJ2-7
TGCGCCAGCAGCTTGGTGGTTCCAGGGGATTTTGAAAAACTGTTTTTT	CASSLVVPGDFEKLFF	.	TRBV5-1	.	TRBJ1-4
TGTGCCAGCAGCTTGGTAGCGGAGTCAGATACGCAGTATTTT	CASSLVAESDTQYF	.	TRBV5-4	.	TRBJ2-3
TGTGCCAGCAGTGCCGGGACAGGGCAACCTGACACTGAAGCTTTCTTT	CASSAGTGQPDTEAFF	TRBD1	TRBV2	many	TRBJ1-1
TGTGCCAGCAATGGACTTCCGAGCTCCTACGAGCAGTACTTC	CASNGLPSSYEQYF	.	TRBV2	.	TRBJ2-7
TGTGCCAGCAGTATTACAGGGTTCGGGCTGGGCACTGAAGCTTTCTTT	CASSITGFGLGTEAFF	.	TRBV27	.	TRBJ1-1
TGTGCCAGCAGCCTACTAGCGGGGTTCAATGAGCAGTTCTTC	CASSLLAGFNEQFF	TRBD2	TRBV7-2	.	TRBJ2-1
TGTGCCACCAGTGGAGGGACAGCGAACACTGAAGCTTTCTTT	CATSGGTANTEAFF	TRBD1	TRBV24-1	few	TRBJ1-1
TGCGCCAGCAGCCAAGTTCGGGCGGGACAGGGGAGCAATCAGCCCCAGCATTTT	CASSQVRAGQGSNQPQHF	TRBD1	TRBV4-1	.	TRBJ1-5
TGTGCCACCAAACTTGAGGCTAGCGGGAGCCCCCACGAGCAGTACTTC	CATKLEASGSPHEQYF	TRBD2	TRBV2	.	TRBJ2-7
TGTGCCAGCAGCTCCTTAGAGGGGAGGGATTCACCCCTCCACTTT	CASSSLEGRDSPLHF	.	TRBV7-8	.	TRBJ1-6
TGTGCCAGCAGCTATAAACCCCGCGTAGAGTCGGGTAATGAGCAGTTCTTC	CASSYKPRVESGNEQFF	.	TRBV21-1	.	TRBJ2-1
TGTGCCAGCAGCTGGAGGACAGGGGGGCTAATGAACACTGAAGCTTTCTTT	CASSWRTGGLMNTEAFF	TRBD1	TRBV7-9	.	TRBJ1-1